Listed here are 18 T cell receptor beta chains from one sample, sequenced in a study of regulatory T cells. Study-level findings and limits: Hydrophobic residues at CDR3 positions 6 and 7 were enriched in conventional CD4+ T cells of CD3G-deficient patients.

The primer mix had 52 TRBV and 13 TRBJ primers. The method was immunoSEQ multiplex PCR; TCRdb's version includes in-frame clones alone and lacks a portion of them. The sample has nearly 30,000 clones, 80% to 95% seen once. These receptors are not linked to any known antigen. The specimen was conventional CD4+ T cells sorted from blood. These TCRs come from a person aged 18 to 35 with CD3G deficiency.

The chain couples TRBV6-1 to TRBJ1-2; the match to TRBD1 covers 9 bases. Germline V gives CDR1 MNHNS, CDR2 SASEGT. After removal of 4 bases from V and 5 bases from J, the junction contained 5 bases not matched to a gene. This CDR3 contains 14 residues. The CDR3 region has the DNA TGTGCCAGCAGTGTACAGGGGGCAGGATATGGCTACACCTTC. Translated, it gives CASSVQGAGYGYTF.

The chain links TRBV28 to TRBJ2-2; D gene ambiguous. The V gene lost 6 bases and the J gene lost 7 bases, with 9 bases spanning the gap. The CDR3 consists of 12 residues. Looked up from germline, CDR1 is MDHEN and CDR2 is SYDVKM. CDR3 sequence reads: CASRAGVGELFF. For the CDR3, the DNA is TGTGCCAGCAGGGCTGGGGTCGGGGAGCTGTTTTTT.

The chain couples TRBV7-9 to TRBJ2-2, with 7 bases matching TRBD1. Trimming cost V 2 bases and J 4 bases; bases outside gene matches: 1. CDR1 is SEHNR, CDR2 FQNEAQ, per germline (reference sequence). This CDR3 has 14 residues. CDR3 sequence reads: CASSLTGATGELFF. The CDR3 region has the DNA TGTGCCAGCAGCTTAACAGGGGCCACCGGGGAGCTGTTTTTT.

This chain links TRBV5-1 with TRBJ2-6; D is possibly TRBD2 (5 bases). This CDR3 contains 16 residues. Germline assignment: CDR1 SGHRS and CDR2 YFSETQ. Trimming shortened V by 0 bases and J by 0 bases, and 7 bases separated the two germline ends. CDR3 DNA: TGCGCCAGCAGCTTGGCCGCGGGCTCTGGGGCCAACGTCCTGACTTTC. Translating it yields CASSLAAGSGANVLTF. The full variable domain, rest sourced from reference TRBV5-1 and TRBJ2-6, is KAGVTQTPRYLIKTRGQQVTLSCSPISGHRSVSWYQQTPGQGLQFLFEYFSETQRNKGNFPGRFSGRQFSNSRSEMNVSTLELGDSALYLCASSLAAGSGANVLTFGAGSRLTVL.

The chain is built from TRBV19 and TRBJ1-1; 10 bases fit TRBD1. There are 15 residues in the CDR3. Germline values: CDR1 LNHDA, CDR2 SQIVND (reference sequence). After removal of 10 bases from V and 1 base from J, the junction contained 9 bases not matched to a gene. This chain's CDR3 is CATRPTGGRNTEAFF. CDR3 nucleotides: TGTGCCACGCGGCCGACAGGGGGCCGGAACACTGAAGCTTTCTTT.

CDR3 in amino acids: CASSPWSPAEETQYF. The CDR3 DNA follows: TGCGCCAGCAGCCCTTGGTCTCCGGCGGAAGAGACCCAGTACTTC. This rearrangement joins TRBV5-1 to TRBJ2-5, with D unclear. V was clipped by 4 bases and J by 3 bases, with 16 bases between them. CDR1 SGHRS and CDR2 YFSETQ come from the germline V gene. The CDR3 runs to 15 residues.

This rearrangement joins TRBV19 to TRBJ2-1; 9 nucleotides match TRBD2. The CDR3 length is 15 residues. V lost 5 bases to trimming and J lost 1 base; unmatched junction nucleotides: 3. Germline V gives CDR1 LNHDA, CDR2 SQIVND (reference sequence). The CDR3 DNA is TGTGCCAGTAGTCGAGCGGGAGGATCCTACAATGAGCAGTTCTTC. Its translation is CASSRAGGSYNEQFF.

CDR3 bases: TGCGCCAGCAGCTTGGAGCTCCCAGGAATCAATGGCTACACCTTC. Encoded protein: CASSLELPGINGYTF. The chain uses TRBV5-1 and TRBJ1-2; D is unclear. The CDR3 is 15 amino acids. Germline V lookup: CDR1 SGHRS, CDR2 YFSETQ. Trimming left V 0 bases short and J 6 bases short, with 15 bases between.

The chain uses TRBV7-2 and TRBJ1-3; perhaps TRBD1 as D (5 bases). Trimming left V 3 bases short and J 4 bases short, with 19 bases between. Looked up from germline, CDR1 is SGHTA and CDR2 is FQGNSA. The CDR3 is made up of 17 amino acids. The CDR3 region is CASSLPSGGKTGNTIYF. The DNA of the CDR3 is TGTGCCAGCAGCTTGCCCTCGGGGGGAAAAACAGGAAACACCATATATTTT.

This sequence joins TRBV28 and TRBJ2-1, with TRBD1 as a possible D gene (7 bases). V lost 5 bases and J lost 4, with 24 bases in between. The germline V gene has CDR1 MDHEN and CDR2 SYDVKM. The CDR3 runs 18 residues. CDR3 region: CASSPGAAGTATYNEQFF. The CDR3 bases are TGTGCCAGCAGTCCGGGGGCCGCCGGGACAGCTACTTACAATGAGCAGTTCTTC. Full variable domain (outside the CDR3, taken from reference TRBV28 and TRBJ2-1): DVKVTQSSRYLVKRTGEKVFLECVQDMDHENMFWYRQDPGLGLRLIYFSYDVKMKEKGDIPEGYSVSREKKERFSLILESASTNQTSMYLCASSPGAAGTATYNEQFFGPGTRLTVL.

Here the CDR3 reads CAWSVPEKLFF. The CDR3 bases are TGTGCCTGGAGTGTACCTGAAAAACTGTTTTTT. The V call is TRBV30, the J call TRBJ1-4; the D is unclear. The CDR3 loop spans 11 amino acids. CDR1 is GTSNPN, CDR2 SVGIG, per germline (reference sequence). Trimming shortened V by 0 bases and J by 7 bases, and 3 bases separated the two germline ends.

V is TRBV28 and J is TRBJ2-2; a weak D match, TRBD2 (6 bases). This CDR3 is built from 16 residues. The V end lost 5 bases, the J end lost 2 bases, and 15 bases lay between the germline ends. In germline, CDR1 is MDHEN, CDR2 SYDVKM. The CDR3 DNA reads as TGTGCCAGCAGTCCATACATCGGGGGTAACACCGGGGAGCTGTTTTTT. This sequence encodes CASSPYIGGNTGELFF.

As concerns this clone: One end of the junction fails to match germline, which may point to a read error. The V gene is TRBV7-7, the J gene TRBJ2-1, with D possibly being TRBD2 (5 bases). The CDR3 runs to 14 residues. Germline V CDR1 and CDR2: SSHAT, FNYEAQ (reference sequence). The CDR3 here is CASSSRTYLNEQFF. DNA of the CDR3: TGTGCTAGCAGCTCTAGGACTTACCTCAATGAGCAGTTCTTC.

This chain connects TRBV5-1 to TRBJ2-1; D perhaps matches TRBD1 (5 bases). Germline-derived CDR1 and CDR2 are SGHRS and YFSETQ. Trimming took 3 bases from V and 8 from J, leaving 21 bases between them. The CDR3 totals 16 residues. The CDR3 coding sequence is TGCGCCAGCAGCTGGGGCCTGGGCCTCGGAGTGGATGAGCAGTTCTTC. It yields the protein CASSWGLGLGVDEQFF.

This clone has a single count. The chain couples TRBV6-1 to TRBJ1-2; TRBD1 agrees at 10 bases. Germline CDR1 MNHNS, CDR2 SASEGT. With V trimmed by 8 bases and J by 2 bases, 8 bases remained unmatched. This CDR3 has 15 residues. In nucleotides, the CDR3 is TGTGCCAGCCGGACCGGGACAGGGGAGAACTATGGCTACACCTTC. This codes for CASRTGTGENYGYTF.

This chain uses TRBV7-8 with TRBJ2-7; tentatively, D is TRBD1 or TRBD2 (5 bases each). The V and J ends lost 1 base and 4 bases respectively, with 11 bases between them. The CDR3 has 14 amino acids. The germline gives CDR1 SGHVS, CDR2 FQNEAQ. CDR3 in amino acids: CASSLVQGPYEQYF. CDR3 coding DNA: TGTGCCAGCAGCTTAGTCCAGGGACCATACGAGCAGTACTTC.

The chain joins TRBV28 to TRBJ2-5; tentatively, D is TRBD1 (6 bases). Germline-derived CDR1 and CDR2 are MDHEN and SYDVKM. Trimming stripped 7 bases from V and 5 bases from J, with 17 bases between. The CDR3 has 14 amino acids. CDR3 bases: TGTGCCAGCAACTCTCCGGGGCAGGGGGAGACCCAGTACTTC. This codes for CASNSPGQGETQYF.

CDR3 region: CASSRGQGLYEQYF. In DNA, the CDR3 is TGCGCCAGCAGTAGAGGTCAGGGGTTATACGAGCAGTACTTC. The chain is built from TRBV10-2 and TRBJ2-7, with a tentative D call TRBD1 (6 bases). The germline V gene encodes CDR1 WSHSY and CDR2 SAAADI. The CDR3 is made up of 14 amino acids. Trimming cost V 5 bases and J 4 bases, with 15 bases left between them.